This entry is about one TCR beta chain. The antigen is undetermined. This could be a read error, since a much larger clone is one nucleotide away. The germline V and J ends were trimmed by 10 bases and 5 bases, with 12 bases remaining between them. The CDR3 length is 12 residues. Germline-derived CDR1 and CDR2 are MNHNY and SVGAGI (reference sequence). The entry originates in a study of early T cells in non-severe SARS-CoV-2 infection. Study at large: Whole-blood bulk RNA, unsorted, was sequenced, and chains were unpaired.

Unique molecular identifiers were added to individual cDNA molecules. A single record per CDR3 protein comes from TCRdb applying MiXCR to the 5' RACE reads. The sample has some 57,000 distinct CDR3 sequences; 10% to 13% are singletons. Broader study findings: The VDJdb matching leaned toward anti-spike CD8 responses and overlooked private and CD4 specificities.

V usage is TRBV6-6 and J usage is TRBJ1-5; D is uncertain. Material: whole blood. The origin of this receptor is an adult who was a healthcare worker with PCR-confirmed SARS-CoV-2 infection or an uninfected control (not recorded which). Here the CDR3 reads CATSGAYQPQHF. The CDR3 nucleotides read TGTGCCACCTCAGGAGCCTATCAGCCCCAGCATTTT.